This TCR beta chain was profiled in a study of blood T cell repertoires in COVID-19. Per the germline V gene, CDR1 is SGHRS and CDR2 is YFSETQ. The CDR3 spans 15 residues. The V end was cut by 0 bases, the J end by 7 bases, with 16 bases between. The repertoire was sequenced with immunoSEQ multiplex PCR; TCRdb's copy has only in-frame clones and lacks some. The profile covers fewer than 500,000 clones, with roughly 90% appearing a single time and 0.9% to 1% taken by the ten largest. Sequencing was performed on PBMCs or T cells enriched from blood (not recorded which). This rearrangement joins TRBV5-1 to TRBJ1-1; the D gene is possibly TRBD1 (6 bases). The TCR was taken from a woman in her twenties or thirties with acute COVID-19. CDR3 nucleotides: TGCGCCAGCAGCTTGGTAGCTGACAGGATCCTTGAAGCTTTCTTT. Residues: CASSLVADRILEAFF.